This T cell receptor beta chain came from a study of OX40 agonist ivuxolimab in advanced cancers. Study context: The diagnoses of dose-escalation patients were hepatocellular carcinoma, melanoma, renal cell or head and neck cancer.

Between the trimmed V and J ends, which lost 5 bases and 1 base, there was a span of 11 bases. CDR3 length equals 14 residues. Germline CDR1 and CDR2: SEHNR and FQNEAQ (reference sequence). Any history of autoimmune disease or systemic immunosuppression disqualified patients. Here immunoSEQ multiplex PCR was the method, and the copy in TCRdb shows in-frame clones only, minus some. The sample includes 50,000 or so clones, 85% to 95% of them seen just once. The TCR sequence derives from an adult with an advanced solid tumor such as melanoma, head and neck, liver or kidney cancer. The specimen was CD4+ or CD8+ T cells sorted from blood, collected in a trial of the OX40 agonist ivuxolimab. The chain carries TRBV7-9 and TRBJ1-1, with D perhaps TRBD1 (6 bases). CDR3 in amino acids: CASSRTAENTEAFF. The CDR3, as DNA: TGTGCCAGCAGCCGGACAGCAGAGAACACTGAAGCTTTCTTT. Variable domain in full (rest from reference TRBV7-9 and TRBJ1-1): DTGVSQNPRHKITKRGQNVTFRCDPISEHNRLYWYRQTLGQGPEFLTYFQNEAQLEKSRLLSDRFSAERPKGSFSTLEIQRTEQGDSAMYLCASSRTAENTEAFFGQGTRLTVV.